This TCR beta chain was identified in a study of radiotherapy plus CTLA-4 blockade in lung cancer (dated by TCRdb to the late 2010s). About the full investigation: Among enrolled patients, about 19% had an objective response and roughly 30% reached disease control. The investigation overall reported the following: After treatment with radiotherapy and ipilimumab, TCR clones that originated in tumors expanded in peripheral blood. Early dynamic changes in blood T cell clones, together with increased serum interferon-beta after radiation, were reported as the strongest predictors of response.

Focal radiation therapy combined with CTLA-4 blockade (ipilimumab) was tested in patients with chemo-refractory metastatic non-small-cell lung cancer. About this clone itself: Its antigen is unknown. Base qualities were left out, and no much larger clone turns up one base away.

The library was obtained by the immunoSEQ multiplex PCR assay. The source is immuneACCESS, and TCRdb retained only in-frame sequences with V and J called. Part of the clones is not carried over; for the studies checked, unresolved V genes explain less than half of this, and the remainder is unexplained. The sample has approximately 100,000 clones on record, around 86% of them singletons. The top ten hold around 3.5% of the sample. From cysteine to phenylalanine, the CDR3 is 15 amino acids long. Of the read, only the CDR3 DNA is kept; its 45 bases are in frame from base 1. Trimming at the junction amounts to 3 bases on V and 2 bases on J, and the germline ends lie 17 bases apart. CDR1 and CDR2 were assigned from the germline V gene (reference sequence) as GTSNPN and SVGIG.

The source was peripheral blood, collected from a patient treated with radiotherapy plus ipilimumab. The sequence came from a human donor with non-small cell lung cancer who had a partial response to radiotherapy plus ipilimumab. The chain is assembled from TRBV30 and TRBJ2-7, with a tentative D gene TRBD1 over 5 matching bases. The nucleotide sequence reads TGTGCCTGGAGCGAAACAGCGACAGCACCCTACGAGCAGTACTTC. The resulting protein is CAWSETATAPYEQYF.